This entry features one T cell receptor beta chain sequence. The sample comes from a study of blood T cell repertoires in COVID-19. About the research overall: Sources were T cells, B-cell-depleted T cells, or PBMCs; the material itself was cDNA or gDNA.

Germline values: CDR1 SGHNT, CDR2 YENEEA. There are 19 residues in the CDR3. V shed 4 bases, J shed 3 bases, and the junction held 10 bases outside the gene matches. The assay was immunoSEQ multiplex PCR, and TCRdb's table has in-frame clones only and misses some. Of a few hundred thousand clones in the sample, around 90% were seen once. The TCR comes from a woman aged 50 to 60 who had recovered from COVID-19. The material sequenced was PBMCs or T cells enriched from blood (not recorded which). The V gene is TRBV11-3, the J gene TRBJ2-1, with 15 bases lining up with TRBD2. The CDR3 sequence: CASSSEGLAGGAGYNEQFF. The CDR3 nucleotides read TGTGCCAGCAGCTCAGAAGGACTAGCGGGAGGGGCTGGCTACAATGAGCAGTTCTTC.